The source of this T cell receptor (beta chain) is a study of T cell changes during pregnancy in multiple sclerosis. There are 14 residues in the CDR3. CDR1 SGHNT and CDR2 YYREEE come from the germline V gene (reference sequence). Trimming removed 5 bases from V and 3 bases from J; junction bases left unmatched: 3. Using immunoSEQ multiplex PCR, the repertoire was profiled, and TCRdb retains in-frame clones only, with some absent. The sample comprises some 44,000 clones, approximately 92% of which are singletons, and about 0.7% rests with the top ten. The chain joins TRBV5-4 to TRBJ1-5; 9 bases map to TRBD1. This TCR came from a female donor with multiple sclerosis, enrolled in a pregnancy study. The sample here was CD4+ T cells from peripheral blood mononuclear cells, taken before pregnancy. In DNA form, the CDR3 reads TGTGCCAGCAGTCGACAGGGGGACAATCAGCCCCAGCATTTT. It encodes CASSRQGDNQPQHF.